The next 25 T cell receptor beta chains were all read from a single sample in a study of T-cell memory formation after mild COVID-19. Each CDR3 protein gets one entry after TCRdb re-called the 5' RACE reads with MiXCR. This sample has around 250,000 distinct CDR3 sequences, with around a tenth found just once. The sequencing input was PBMCs or a T cell subset sorted from them (not recorded which). All receptors derive from a man aged 18 to 30 who had mild COVID-19 (a few samples of this study predate the infection). Cell type and time point are not known.

This clonotype was observed a few times. V is TRBV7-6 and J is TRBJ2-2; D not certain. The CDR3 covers 18 residues. CDR1 and CDR2 (germline): SGHVS, FNYEAQ. Trimming took off 3 bases at V and 0 bases at J, with 17 bases between the two ends. The CDR3 region is CASSFSHPGWANTGELFF. In nucleotides, the CDR3 is TGTGCCAGCAGCTTTTCGCACCCCGGTTGGGCGAACACCGGGGAGCTGTTTTTT.

The rearrangement uses TRBV24-1 and TRBJ2-2, with a possible D match to TRBD2 (5 bases). This CDR3 comprises 15 residues. CDR1 is KGHDR, CDR2 SFDVKD, per germline. Trimming removed 3 bases at V and 2 bases at J, with 9 bases between. For the CDR3, the DNA is TGTGCCACCAGTGATCTCCGGGGAAACACCGGGGAGCTGTTTTTT. It codes for CATSDLRGNTGELFF.

The gene calls are TRBV7-2 and TRBJ2-2; no definite D call. This CDR3 is built from 13 residues. The V gene lost 1 base and the J gene lost 6 bases, with 6 bases spanning the gap. Looked up from germline, CDR1 is SGHTA and CDR2 is FQGNSA. CDR3 nucleotide sequence: TGTGCCAGCAGCTTAGGGTCGGCCGGGGAGCTGTTTTTT. Its protein is CASSLGSAGELFF.

A few counts support this clonotype. The chain carries TRBV7-2 and TRBJ1-2, with 11 bases matching TRBD1. This CDR3 spans 15 amino acids. V lost 4 bases, J lost 4 bases, and 5 bases stayed unmatched. Per the germline V gene, CDR1 is SGHTA and CDR2 is FQGNSA. The chain's CDR3 is CASSWGQGDGYGYTF. The CDR3 bases are TGTGCCAGCAGCTGGGGACAGGGGGACGGCTATGGCTACACCTTC.

This clonotype was recorded a few times. The genes are TRBV27 and TRBJ2-1; 8 bases line up with TRBD1. The CDR3 runs 15 residues. V shed 4 bases, J shed 6 bases, and the junction held 8 bases outside the gene matches. The germline V gene encodes CDR1 MNHEY and CDR2 SMNVEV (reference sequence). CDR3 sequence reads: CASSSSTGVSNEQFF. In DNA, the CDR3 is TGTGCCAGCAGTTCATCGACAGGGGTTTCCAATGAGCAGTTCTTC.

The chain uses TRBV2 and TRBJ2-5, with 7 bases aligning to TRBD1. The junction had 3 bases not matched to a gene; V was cut back by 10 bases and J by 1 base. The CDR3 is made up of 12 amino acids. Germline CDR1 is SNHLY and CDR2 is FYNNEI. The DNA for the CDR3 is TGTGCCACAACAGGGGTCCAAGAGACCCAGTACTTC. Residues: CATTGVQETQYF. Based on the CDR3 plus reference TRBV2 and TRBJ2-5, the full variable domain is EPEVTQTPSHQVTQMGQEVILRCVPISNHLYFYWYRQILGQKVEFLVSFYNNEISEKSEIFDDQFSVERPDGSNFTLKIRSTKLEDSAMYFCATTGVQETQYFGPGTRLLVL.

The chain uses TRBV7-2 and TRBJ2-7; TRBD1 agrees at 7 bases. There are 13 residues in the CDR3. CDR1 and CDR2 from the germline V gene are SGHTA and FQGNSA. The V and J ends lost 5 bases and 3 bases, in that order; junction bases with no gene match: 4. The CDR3 DNA is TGTGCCAGCAGCAACAGGGGTTTCTACGAGCAGTACTTC. This sequence encodes CASSNRGFYEQYF. Filled out from reference TRBV7-2 and TRBJ2-7, the complete variable domain reads GAGVSQSPSNKVTEKGKDVELRCDPISGHTALYWYRQSLGQGLEFLIYFQGNSAPDKSGLPSDRFSAERTGGSVSTLTIQRTQQEDSAVYLCASSNRGFYEQYFGPGTRLTVT.

This clonotype has a handful of counts. The chain couples TRBV5-1 to TRBJ1-6; 10 bases align to TRBD1. With V trimmed by 4 bases and J by 10 bases, 5 bases remained unmatched. The CDR3 has 14 residues. The germline V gene encodes CDR1 SGHRS and CDR2 YFSETQ. CDR3 DNA sequence: TGCGCCAGCAGCCTGGGACAGGGGTCCTCACCCCTCCACTTT. Encoded protein: CASSLGQGSSPLHF.

The rearrangement joins TRBV4-2 to TRBJ2-1; D remains unclear. Trimming left V 0 bases short and J 0 bases short, with 9 bases between. The CDR3 length is 16 residues. The germline V gene encodes CDR1 LGHNA and CDR2 YNFKEQ. The CDR3 DNA follows: TGTGCCAGCAGCCAAGAAAGACGAAGCTCCTACAATGAGCAGTTCTTC. It codes for CASSQERRSSYNEQFF.

This clonotype was observed a few times. The CDR3 here is CATSRGDRGHTQYF. In nucleotides, the CDR3 is TGTGCCACCAGCAGAGGGGACAGGGGGCATACGCAGTATTTT. V gene TRBV15 combines with J gene TRBJ2-3, with 12 nucleotides matching TRBD1. This CDR3 is 14 amino acids long. The germline CDR1 and CDR2 sequences are LNHNV and YYDKDF (reference sequence). V gave up 1 base and J gave up 7 bases; unmatched junction bases: 0.

This clonotype was recorded at least ten times. The chain joins TRBV7-2 to TRBJ1-2; D possibly corresponds to TRBD1 (5 bases). This CDR3 region has 14 residues. Per the germline V gene, CDR1 is SGHTA and CDR2 is FQGNSA. Trimming left V 5 bases short and J 10 bases short, with 20 bases between. CDR3 bases: TGTGCCAGCAGCCCCCCGGTAGGGGCGTTCGTCTACACCTTC. Encoded protein: CASSPPVGAFVYTF.

In this sample, this clonotype turned up many times. This chain joins TRBV7-9 and TRBJ1-1, with 9 nucleotides matching TRBD1. The CDR3 has 16 residues. Germline assignment: CDR1 SEHNR and CDR2 FQNEAQ (reference sequence). Losses at the gene ends were 5 bases for V and 5 bases for J; bases not matched to a gene: 12. DNA for the CDR3: TGTGCCAGCAGCCTTATAACAGGGGGCTCCCGGACTGAAGCTTTCTTT. Protein product: CASSLITGGSRTEAFF.

This clonotype has only a few counts. The chain joins TRBV6-2 or TRBV6-3 to TRBJ2-1; 11 positions agree with TRBD2. This CDR3 has 14 amino acids. Germline CDR1 MNHEY, CDR2 SVGEGT. V lost 10 bases and J lost 0; bases outside the gene matches: 2. CDR3 protein: CATGLAGSYNEQFF. In DNA, the CDR3 is TGTGCCACCGGACTAGCGGGCTCCTACAATGAGCAGTTCTTC.

This clonotype was seen many times. Here the CDR3 DNA reads TGCGCCAGCACCTCCGGACAGGGTGGTAATTCACCCCTCCACTTT. This gives the protein CASTSGQGGNSPLHF. The rearrangement joins TRBV4-1 to TRBJ1-6, with 8 bases aligning to TRBD1. J lost 6 bases, V lost 7 bases, and 8 bases had no gene match. The CDR3 covers 15 residues. Germline CDR1 MGHRA, CDR2 YSYEKL.

This clonotype was observed a handful of times. This chain connects TRBV27 to TRBJ2-3; D unresolved. The germline CDR1 and CDR2 sequences are MNHEY and SMNVEV (reference sequence). V dropped 5 bases and J dropped 0 bases, with 12 bases sitting between them. This CDR3 has 15 residues. CDR3 sequence: CASSEERLSTDTQYF. CDR3 nucleotides: TGTGCCAGCAGTGAGGAAAGACTCAGCACAGATACGCAGTATTTT.

This clonotype was detected only a few times. The chain is built from TRBV12-3 or TRBV12-4 and TRBJ1-2; the match to TRBD1 covers 7 bases. V was pared by 5 bases and J by 7 bases, with 7 bases of the junction left unmatched. The CDR3 loop spans 13 amino acids. In DNA, the CDR3 is TGTGCCAGCAGTCAAGACAGGGCCGCTGGCTACACCTTC. This gives the protein CASSQDRAAGYTF.

This rearrangement joins TRBV7-2 to TRBJ2-4, with a weak D call TRBD2 (5 bases). Trimming took off 4 bases at V and 6 bases at J, with 13 bases between the two ends. Looked up from germline, CDR1 is SGHTA and CDR2 is FQGNSA. The CDR3 is 14 amino acids. CDR3 nucleotide sequence: TGTGCCAGCAGCTCCGAGCGGTTGGTAAACATTCAGTACTTC. Translating gives CASSSERLVNIQYF.

This clonotype was seen many times. The gene calls are TRBV7-9 and TRBJ2-3; the D gene is possibly TRBD2 (7 bases). V was shortened by 11 bases and J by 7 bases, with 22 bases between the two germline ends. The germline V gene encodes CDR1 SEHNR and CDR2 FQNEAQ (reference sequence). This CDR3 spans 14 amino acids. The CDR3 DNA follows: TGTGCCGGGGGGGCAGCCTCTAGCGTGAATACGCAGTATTTT. As protein: CAGGAASSVNTQYF.

This clonotype showed up many times. This chain connects TRBV4-3 to TRBJ2-3, with a possible D match to TRBD2 (6 bases). CDR3 length equals 17 residues. The germline CDR1 and CDR2 sequences are LGHNA and YSLEER. Trimming took off 0 bases at V and 1 base at J, with 14 bases between the two ends. CDR3 protein: CASSQDLPGGGTDTQYF. The CDR3 DNA reads TGCGCCAGCAGCCAAGACTTACCTGGAGGGGGCACAGATACGCAGTATTTT.

This clonotype was counted only a few times. This chain uses TRBV7-9 with TRBJ2-7, with D uncertain. Germline assignment: CDR1 SEHNR and CDR2 FQNEAQ (reference sequence). This CDR3 has 11 residues. The ends were cut back, 1 base at V and 10 bases at J, with 8 bases in the middle. CDR3 in amino acids: CASSLGVDQYV. CDR3 bases: TGTGCCAGCAGCTTAGGGGTAGACCAGTACGTC.

This clonotype was counted many times. The V and J genes are TRBV11-2 and TRBJ2-3; D call uncertain. The germline V gene has CDR1 SGHAT and CDR2 FQNNGV. V dropped 5 bases and J dropped 2 bases, with 11 bases sitting between them. The CDR3 extends over 14 amino acids. As DNA, the CDR3 is TGTGCCAGCAGCATAGGACGGTCCACAGATACGCAGTATTTT. Protein product: CASSIGRSTDTQYF.

The genes are TRBV12-5 and TRBJ1-2; TRBD1 aligns across 7 bases. Unmatched junction bases numbered 11, after V lost 6 bases and J lost 4 bases. This CDR3 comprises 15 residues. CDR1 is LGHNT and CDR2 is FRNRAP in the germline V gene. CDR3 protein: CASGREAGGLYGYTF. CDR3 nucleotide sequence: TGTGCTAGTGGCCGAGAGGCAGGGGGTCTCTATGGCTACACCTTC.

Note on this clonotype: A read error may account for a junction end that differs from germline. The chain couples TRBV30 to TRBJ2-2; D is perhaps TRBD2 (6 bases). The germline CDR1 and CDR2 sequences are GTSNPN and SVGIG (reference sequence). The CDR3 consists of 11 residues. CDR3 coding DNA: TGTGCCTGGAGGGGACTCGGGGCGCTGTTTTTT. Amino acid sequence: CAWRGLGALFF.

The chain couples TRBV30 to TRBJ2-5; possibly TRBD2 for D (5 bases). V shed 1 base and J shed 10 bases, with 16 bases lying between them. Germline lookup yields CDR1 GTSNPN and CDR2 SVGIG (reference sequence). The CDR3 loop spans 13 amino acids. The DNA of the CDR3 is TGTGCCTGGAGTGCCCTCGGACTGGGGAACCAGTACTTC. Translation gives CAWSALGLGNQYF.

This clonotype showed up just a few times. This chain connects TRBV7-9 to TRBJ2-4, with D possibly TRBD1 on 6 matching bases. Per germline, CDR1 SEHNR and CDR2 FQNEAQ (reference sequence). The CDR3 contains 15 residues. V dropped 5 bases and J dropped 3 bases, with 14 bases sitting between them. The CDR3 DNA follows: TGTGCCAGCAGCCAGGGGTGGAATGACAAAAACATTCAGTACTTC. Translating gives CASSQGWNDKNIQYF.